These T cell receptor beta chains were read from a single sample in a study of identical twins. TCRdb passed the 5' RACE reads through MiXCR, listing each CDR3 protein once. The data contain hundreds of thousands of distinct CDR3 sequences, 6% to 6.5% of them singletons. The sample taken for sequencing was naive T cells sorted from blood. All receptors come from a man aged 18 to 30 in good health. CDR3s include the opening cysteine and the closing phenylalanine or tryptophan. The D gene is left open where the match is weak. A clone size is listed for some rows: how often the clone was seen (once, few, many), or a class if it is expanded.

V: TRBV20-1; J: TRBJ2-7; D: .; size: many; length: 13; CDR3: CSARGRLGYEQYF; DNA: TGCAGTGCTAGGGGGCGATTAGGGTACGAGCAGTACTTC
V: TRBV29-1; J: TRBJ2-3; D: .; size: few; length: 11; CDR3: CSVVTPHTQYF; DNA: TGCAGCGTCGTGACACCCCATACGCAGTATTTT
V: TRBV20-1; J: TRBJ2-5; D: TRBD1; size: many; length: 17; CDR3: CSATGAQGARLVETQYF; DNA: TGCAGTGCTACTGGCGCCCAGGGGGCGCGATTGGTAGAGACCCAGTACTTC
V: TRBV12-3/TRBV12-4; J: TRBJ2-2; D: .; size: few; length: 17; CDR3: CASSFSWQAANTGELFF; DNA: TGTGCCAGCAGTTTTAGTTGGCAGGCTGCGAACACCGGGGAGCTGTTTTTT
V: TRBV6-2/TRBV6-3; J: TRBJ1-2; D: TRBD1; size: .; length: 16; CDR3: CASTPPPGQGVVGYTF; DNA: TGTGCCAGCACACCTCCACCGGGACAGGGGGTTGTGGGCTACACCTTC
V: TRBV20-1; J: TRBJ2-3; D: TRBD2; size: many; length: 14; CDR3: CSASRAGLTDTQYF; DNA: TGCAGTGCTTCTAGAGCGGGACTCACAGATACGCAGTATTTT
V: TRBV12-3/TRBV12-4; J: TRBJ2-1; D: TRBD2; size: many; length: 12; CDR3: CASSPGLYEQFF; DNA: TGTGCCAGCAGTCCGGGACTATATGAGCAGTTCTTC
V: TRBV10-1; J: TRBJ2-3; D: .; size: many; length: 16; CDR3: CASSDAGHGLTDTQYF; DNA: TGCGCCAGCAGTGATGCAGGGCACGGGTTGACAGATACGCAGTATTTT
V: TRBV18; J: TRBJ2-2; D: .; size: many; length: 14; CDR3: CASSPPSGSGELFF; DNA: TGTGCCAGCTCACCACCGTCTGGGAGCGGGGAGCTGTTTTTT
V: TRBV12-3/TRBV12-4; J: TRBJ1-2; D: .; size: .; length: 17; CDR3: CASSLSVTGHANYGYTF; DNA: TGTGCCAGCAGTTTAAGCGTTACGGGTCACGCTAACTATGGCTACACCTTC
V: TRBV4-2; J: TRBJ1-2; D: TRBD1; size: many; length: 16; CDR3: CASSQDRGQGADGYTF; DNA: TGTGCCAGCAGCCAAGATCGAGGGCAGGGGGCTGATGGCTACACCTTC
V: TRBV20-1; J: TRBJ2-5; D: .; size: many; length: 17; CDR3: CSARDGGPGNAQETQYF; DNA: TGCAGTGCTAGAGATGGCGGGCCTGGAAATGCTCAAGAGACCCAGTACTTC
V: TRBV20-1; J: TRBJ2-1; D: TRBD2; size: .; length: 14; CDR3: CSASEGGRGNEQFF; DNA: TGCAGTGCTAGCGAGGGCGGGAGAGGGAATGAGCAGTTCTTC
V: TRBV20-1; J: TRBJ2-5; D: .; size: many; length: 12; CDR3: CSARQVEETQYF; DNA: TGCAGTGCTAGACAGGTAGAAGAGACCCAGTACTTC
V: TRBV20-1; J: TRBJ1-1; D: .; size: many; length: 15; CDR3: CSARRPGQPDTEAFF; DNA: TGCAGTGCTAGAAGACCTGGACAGCCAGACACTGAAGCTTTCTTT
V: TRBV5-6; J: TRBJ2-5; D: .; size: few; length: 13; CDR3: CASSLDLEETQYF; DNA: TGTGCCAGCAGCTTGGACCTGGAGGAGACCCAGTACTTC
V: TRBV20-1; J: TRBJ2-1; D: TRBD2; size: few; length: 17; CDR3: CSASRIAGGPGGVEQFF; DNA: TGCAGTGCTAGTCGTATAGCGGGAGGGCCCGGGGGCGTTGAGCAGTTCTTC
V: TRBV27; J: TRBJ2-5; D: TRBD1; size: .; length: 17; CDR3: CASKFLPGQGFGETQYF; DNA: TGTGCCAGTAAATTCCTCCCCGGACAGGGTTTTGGAGAGACCCAGTACTTC
V: TRBV5-1; J: TRBJ2-1; D: .; size: many; length: 14; CDR3: CASFLAETYNEQFF; DNA: TGCGCCAGCTTTCTAGCCGAGACCTACAATGAGCAGTTCTTC
V: TRBV6-1; J: TRBJ2-1; D: TRBD2; size: many; length: 18; CDR3: CASSHPAGGYSSYNEQFF; DNA: TGTGCCAGCAGCCACCCGGCGGGAGGGTATAGCTCCTACAATGAGCAGTTCTTC